Below, 18 T cell receptor beta chains from the same sample are listed, as sequenced in a study of control samples from healthy donors and cancer patients. Method: immunoSEQ multiplex PCR; TCRdb's copy keeps in-frame clones and lacks some. The sample shows about 220,000 clones, roughly 94% of them seen only once. What was sequenced was blood. All receptors derive from a man between 50 and 59 years old in good health.

This rearrangement joins TRBV4-1 to TRBJ1-2, with no clear D. Germline CDR1 MGHRA, CDR2 YSYEKL. The V gene lost 3 bases and the J gene lost 8 bases, with 7 bases spanning the gap. The CDR3 totals 11 residues. The CDR3 sequence: CASSQRSGYTF. CDR3 nucleotides: TGCGCCAGCAGCCAGAGGTCCGGCTACACCTTC.

V usage is TRBV29-1 and J usage is TRBJ2-1, with a weak D call TRBD1 (6 bases). CDR1 SQVTM and CDR2 ANQGSEA come from the germline V gene. Trimming removed 5 bases at V and 6 bases at J, with 14 bases between. This CDR3 is built from 13 residues. For the CDR3, the DNA is TGCAGCGTTAAAGCAGGGGTGATCAATGAGCAGTTCTTC. Its protein product is CSVKAGVINEQFF.

The chain employs TRBV4-2 and TRBJ2-7, with 8 bases that match TRBD2. V was clipped by 0 bases and J by 2 bases; unmatched bases: 6. This CDR3 has 16 residues. CDR1 is LGHNA and CDR2 is YNFKEQ in the germline V gene. For the CDR3, the DNA is TGTGCCAGCAGCCAAGAAGGGGCGGGGGGCCCCTACGAGCAGTACTTC. Translation: CASSQEGAGGPYEQYF.

The chain employs TRBV7-2 and TRBJ2-7; D unclear. V was trimmed by 3 bases and J by 6 bases, leaving 12 bases between them. Germline loops: CDR1 SGHTA, CDR2 FQGNSA. This CDR3 has 13 amino acids. The CDR3 protein is CASSFVTASEQYV. DNA of the CDR3: TGTGCCAGCAGCTTCGTGACGGCCTCCGAGCAGTACGTC.

The chain is built from TRBV2 and TRBJ2-3, with 13 bases identical to TRBD2. The CDR3 extends over 14 amino acids. V shed 9 bases, J shed 2 bases, and the junction held 2 bases outside the gene matches. Germline values: CDR1 SNHLY, CDR2 FYNNEI. The CDR3 spells CARLAGGTTDTQYF. In nucleotides, the CDR3 is TGTGCCAGACTAGCGGGGGGGACCACAGATACGCAGTATTTT.

The chain employs TRBV7-3 and TRBJ1-6, with D perhaps TRBD1 (5 bases). V lost 1 base, J lost 6 bases, and 13 bases lay in between. CDR3 size: 16 residues. Germline CDR1 and CDR2: SGHTA and FQGTGA. Here the CDR3 DNA reads TGTGCCAGCAGCTTAAGTCCCAGGGTCGGTAATTCACCCCTCCACTTT. Residues: CASSLSPRVGNSPLHF.

This rearrangement joins TRBV7-9 to TRBJ2-2; D uncertain. V was trimmed by 7 bases and J by 1 base, leaving 7 bases between them. CDR1 is SEHNR, CDR2 FQNEAQ, per germline (reference sequence). The length of the CDR3 is 13 residues. CDR3 sequence: CASNGRNTGELFF. The DNA for the CDR3 is TGTGCCAGCAACGGCAGGAACACCGGGGAGCTGTTTTTT.

This clone has a single count. CDR3 bases: TGTGCCAGCAGCTTAGGACGTCCCCCCAATTCACCCCTCCACTTT. Residues: CASSLGRPPNSPLHF. The chain links TRBV7-9 to TRBJ1-6, with D unresolved. CDR1 is SEHNR, CDR2 FQNEAQ, per germline (reference sequence). The V gene lost 1 base and the J gene lost 7 bases, with 11 bases spanning the gap. The CDR3 runs 15 residues.

The chain uses TRBV18 and TRBJ1-1; D is unresolved. This CDR3 spans 14 amino acids. Trimming cost V 3 bases and J 5 bases, with 13 bases left between them. Germline V CDR1 and CDR2: KGHSH, LQKENI. The CDR3: CASSPDGVGTEAFF. CDR3 DNA sequence: TGTGCCAGCTCACCCGATGGGGTCGGAACTGAAGCTTTCTTT. The full variable domain, rest sourced from reference TRBV18 and TRBJ1-1, is NAGVMQNPRHLVRRRGQEARLRCSPMKGHSHVYWYRQLPEEGLKFMVYLQKENIIDESGMPKERFSAEFPKEGPSILRIQQVVRGDSAAYFCASSPDGVGTEAFFGQGTRLTVV.

The chain couples TRBV6-5 to TRBJ1-6; tentatively, D is TRBD1 (5 bases). CDR3 length: 14 residues. Germline V gives CDR1 MNHEY, CDR2 SVGAGI. Trimming removed 9 bases at V and 0 bases at J, with 9 bases between. CDR3 region: CASRGSSYNSPLHF. The CDR3 DNA reads TGTGCCAGTCGGGGGAGCTCCTATAATTCACCCCTCCACTTT.

J is TRBJ2-3 and V is TRBV6-5, with 7 bases aligning to TRBD2. Trimming at V came to 4 bases and at J to 0 bases, leaving 4 bases not matched to a gene. Germline V gene sequence: CDR1 MNHEY, CDR2 SVGAGI. This CDR3 comprises 15 residues. CDR3 loop: CASSSGRGSTDTQYF. CDR3 coding DNA: TGTGCCAGCAGTTCTGGGCGGGGGAGCACAGATACGCAGTATTTT.

The chain uses TRBV7-3 and TRBJ2-2; no firm D call. V gave up 1 base and J gave up 6 bases, with 12 bases separating them. The CDR3 totals 15 residues. Germline V gives CDR1 SGHTA, CDR2 FQGTGA. CDR3 sequence: CASSLNAPPAGELFF. The CDR3 DNA reads TGTGCCAGCAGCTTAAATGCCCCCCCGGCCGGGGAGCTGTTTTTT.

The genes are TRBV5-3 and TRBJ1-3, with 7 bases matching TRBD1. TRBV5-3 is an open reading frame, and its role is uncertain. The V and J ends lost 4 bases and 4 bases, in that order; junction bases with no gene match: 5. The CDR3 contains 14 residues. CDR3 sequence: CARSPTGVGNTIYF. For the CDR3, the DNA is TGTGCCAGAAGCCCCACAGGGGTAGGAAACACCATATATTTT.

For this clone: One junction end disagrees with the germline gene, perhaps due to a read error. V gene TRBV2 combines with J gene TRBJ1-1, with D possibly matching TRBD1 (6 bases). The CDR3 covers 14 residues. Germline values: CDR1 SNHLY, CDR2 FYNNEI. CDR3 DNA sequence: TGTGCCGGCAGGTACACAGGGACGAACACTGAAGCTTTCTTT. As protein: CAGRYTGTNTEAFF.

This sequence joins TRBV6-6 and TRBJ1-4; 8 bases are a match to TRBD1. CDR1 MNHNY and CDR2 SVGAGI come from the germline V gene (reference sequence). The length of the CDR3 is 16 residues. J lost 0 bases, V lost 5 bases, and 5 bases had no gene match. The chain's CDR3 is CASSRQGSATNEKLFF. CDR3 nucleotides: TGTGCCAGCAGTAGACAGGGGTCTGCAACTAATGAAAAACTGTTTTTT.

The gene calls are TRBV6-2 or TRBV6-3 and TRBJ1-2; no firm D call. Deletions cut 5 bases from V and 8 bases from J, with 21 bases between. The CDR3 has 15 residues. Germline V gives CDR1 MNHEY, CDR2 SVGEGT. The CDR3 DNA is TGTGCCAGCAGTAGGGCGGAGGACTACACCCCAGGCTACACCTTC. Translated: CASSRAEDYTPGYTF.

The V gene is TRBV24-1, the J gene TRBJ1-5; a possible D gene is TRBD1 (5 bases). V gave up 3 bases and J gave up 3 bases, with 8 bases separating them. The germline CDR1 and CDR2 sequences are KGHDR and SFDVKD. The CDR3 has 14 residues. This CDR3 reads CATSDRQYNQPQHF. For the CDR3, the DNA is TGTGCCACCAGTGATAGACAGTACAATCAGCCCCAGCATTTT.

The chain uses TRBV5-4 and TRBJ2-5, with a possible D match to TRBD2 (5 bases). The CDR3 is made up of 13 amino acids. The germline gives CDR1 SGHNT, CDR2 YYREEE (reference sequence). V was cut by 3 bases and J by 3 bases, with 9 bases left in between. CDR3 coding DNA: TGTGCCAGCAGCTCCCCGGGAAAAGAGACCCAGTACTTC. Translation gives CASSSPGKETQYF. The entire variable domain, with the rest obtained from reference TRBV5-4 and TRBJ2-5, is as follows: ETGVTQSPTHLIKTRGQQVTLRCSSQSGHNTVSWYQQALGQGPQFIFQYYREEENGRGNFPPRFSGLQFPNYSSELNVNALELDDSALYLCASSSPGKETQYFGPGTRLLVL.